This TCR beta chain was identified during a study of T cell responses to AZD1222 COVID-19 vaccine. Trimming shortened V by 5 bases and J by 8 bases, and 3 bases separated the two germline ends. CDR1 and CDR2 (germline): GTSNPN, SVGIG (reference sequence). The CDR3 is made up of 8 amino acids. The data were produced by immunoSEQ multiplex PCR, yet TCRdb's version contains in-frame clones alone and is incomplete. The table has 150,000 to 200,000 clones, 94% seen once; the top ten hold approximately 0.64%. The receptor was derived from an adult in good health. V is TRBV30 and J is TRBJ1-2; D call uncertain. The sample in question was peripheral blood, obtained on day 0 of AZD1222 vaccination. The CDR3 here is CAWDGYTF. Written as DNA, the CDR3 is TGTGCCTGGGACGGCTACACCTTC.